This T cell receptor beta chain was captured by sequencing in a study of cytomegalovirus exposure and HLA in healthy donors (TCRdb year 2017). Looking at the study overall: According to a later analysis, the roughly 120 validation repertoires were produced on the same platform as the roughly 600 repertoires of the first cohort. The study combined high-throughput TCR immunosequencing, statistical association of individual TCRs with disease status, and machine learning to predict cytomegalovirus infection status. The study was designed to test whether signatures of past pathogen exposure could be identified by cataloging public T cell receptors. A separate validation cohort of 100 to 150 different subjects was used in addition to the 666-subject first cohort. The study at large found these results: In vitro tests confirmed that a few of the cytomegalovirus-associated TCR beta chains recognize cytomegalovirus antigens. The validation cohort had no HLA typing available for a later analysis, so co-occurrence within that cohort was assessed over all 120 or so repertoires. Subsequent analysis determined that TCRs grouped into clusters in the first cohort also showed a tendency toward co-occurrence across the roughly 110 validation repertoires, and approximately 93% of cluster scores exceeded 0. Most TCR sequences were seen in very few donors, while some public TCRs were found in many individuals. It was suggested by the authors that the approach could potentially be generalized to other disease states and immunological phenotypes. A total of some 180 TCR beta chains were listed by the study as associated with cytomegalovirus. Cytomegalovirus status was reported to be diagnosed by the classifier with high specificity and sensitivity in both the original and validation cohorts.

Separate from the roughly 650-subject first cohort, the validation cohort of about 130 subjects was the group to which the donors belonged. This clone was detected only once. No antigen is known for it. No clone much larger than this one lies a single base away; base qualities are absent. Libraries were built with the immunoSEQ multiplex PCR assay. Concerning the study's data processing: To diagnose cytomegalovirus status from the catalog of TCR beta chain sequences, a statistical classification framework was built. Entries here come from immuneACCESS through TCRdb and include only in-frame sequences with V and J called. Some clones fail to appear in such tables; in the studies checked, an unresolved V gene covers under half of the shortfall, and the cause of the remainder is unknown. That table furnishes V, J and clone size, whereas the DNA furnished D and trimming. The sample records some 170,000 clones, under 90% of which are singletons. The leading ten clones occupy 4.2% of the sample.

This TCR came from a man between 18 and 35 years old in good health and CMV-seropositive. The sequencing sample was made of PBMCs.

Here the CDR3 is given as CASSLWGVSGKDTQYF. The nucleotides are TGCGCCAGCAGCCTTTGGGGTGTCTCGGGGAAAGATACGCAGTATTTT. The rearranged chain carries TRBV4-1 and TRBJ2-3, and TRBD2 may be the D gene, going by 5 matching bases. V was cut back by 4 bases and J by 5 bases, leaving a gap of 19 bases between them. Via the germline V gene, CDR1 is MGHRA and CDR2 YSYEKL. The CDR3 runs 16 amino acids, cysteine and phenylalanine included. This entry keeps only the CDR3 DNA: 48 bases, framed from base 1.